The source of this T cell receptor beta chain is a study of patients with pleural tuberculosis. This clonotype was seen at least ten times. The V gene lost 0 bases and the J gene lost 6 bases, with 14 bases spanning the gap. The CDR3 length is 16 residues. The V gene's germline CDR1 is SGHAT and CDR2 FQDESV (reference sequence). TCRdb called the reads again in MiXCR, with one record for every CDR3 protein. The sample holds 45,000 to 55,000 distinct CDR3 sequences, about 7.3% seen once. The receptor comes from a human donor with pleural tuberculosis. V gene TRBV11-1 combines with J gene TRBJ2-2, with no clear D. The CDR3, as DNA: TGTGCCAGCAGCTTAGCCTTCGGGTTTACTGCCGGGGAGCTGTTTTTT. Its translation: CASSLAFGFTAGELFF.